One and the same sample provided the 28 T cell receptor beta chains below, sequenced in a study of siplizumab effects on memory and regulatory T cells. Libraries were prepared by immunoSEQ multiplex PCR; TCRdb keeps only in-frame clonotypes and omits some of them. The profile covers about 100,000 clones, with more than 85% appearing a single time and around 0.15% taken by the ten largest. The specimen was CD4+ T cells sorted from blood. All receptors come from a human donor in good health.

V is TRBV7-9 and J is TRBJ1-1; D uncertain. The V end was cut by 3 bases, the J end by 6 bases, with 8 bases between. This CDR3 is built from 12 residues. The germline CDR1 and CDR2 sequences are SEHNR and FQNEAQ (reference sequence). The CDR3 DNA reads as TGTGCCAGCAGCTTTCCGGCCGCTGAAGCTTTCTTT. As protein: CASSFPAAEAFF.

The chain couples TRBV10-3 to TRBJ1-6; perhaps TRBD1 as D (5 bases). V was cut by 5 bases and J by 5 bases, with 13 bases left in between. This CDR3 is 15 amino acids long. CDR1 is ENHRY, CDR2 SYGVKD, per germline. CDR3 region: CAISFGAGHNSPLHF. As DNA, the CDR3 is TGTGCCATCAGTTTTGGGGCAGGACATAATTCACCCCTCCACTTT.

In this sample, this clone turned up a few times. This rearrangement joins TRBV12-5 to TRBJ2-7, with 8 positions matching TRBD1. CDR3 length equals 17 residues. V lost 6 bases and J lost 1; bases outside the gene matches: 14. The germline V gene encodes CDR1 LGHNT and CDR2 FRNRAP. This CDR3 reads CASGQVGGQGSSYEQYF. The CDR3 DNA sequence: TGTGCTAGTGGCCAAGTAGGCGGACAGGGTTCGTCCTACGAGCAGTACTTC.

The rearrangement joins TRBV7-7 to TRBJ1-6, with D possibly TRBD1 on 5 matching bases. CDR1 and CDR2 from the germline V gene are SSHAT and FNYEAQ (reference sequence). The CDR3 consists of 15 residues. Trimming cost V 0 bases and J 10 bases, with 13 bases left between them. DNA for the CDR3: TGTGCCAGCAGCTTAGCGGACACTACCAAATCACCCCTCCACTTT. This translates into CASSLADTTKSPLHF. The full variable domain, completed using reference TRBV7-7 and TRBJ1-6, is GAGVSQSPRYKVTKRGQDVTLRCDPISSHATLYWYQQALGQGPEFLTYFNYEAQPDKSGLPSDRFSAERPEGSISTLTIQRTEQRDSAMYRCASSLADTTKSPLHFGNGTRLTVT.

The chain has TRBV15 and TRBJ2-6; D perhaps matches TRBD1 (8 bases). The germline V and J ends were trimmed by 6 bases and 0 bases, with 18 bases remaining between them. The CDR3 is made up of 18 amino acids. The V gene's germline CDR1 is LNHNV and CDR2 YYDKDF (reference sequence). CDR3 amino acids: CATRGGGQAFSGANVLTF. The CDR3 DNA reads TGTGCCACCAGAGGGGGGGGACAGGCCTTCTCTGGGGCCAACGTCCTGACTTTC. Supplemented by reference TRBV15 and TRBJ2-6, the full variable domain reads DAMVIQNPRYQVTQFGKPVTLSCSQTLNHNVMYWYQQKSSQAPKLLFHYYDKDFNNEADTPDNFQSRRPNTSFCFLDIRSPGLGDTAMYLCATRGGGQAFSGANVLTFGAGSRLTVL.

This chain links TRBV7-3 with TRBJ2-6; D call uncertain. V lost 5 bases, J lost 2 bases, and 10 bases lay in between. The CDR3 consists of 15 residues. CDR1 is SGHTA and CDR2 is FQGTGA in the germline V gene. The CDR3 here is CASSPTEPGANVLTF. CDR3 bases: TGTGCCAGCAGCCCAACAGAACCTGGGGCCAACGTCCTGACTTTC.

The genes are TRBV5-6 and TRBJ2-3, with D possibly matching TRBD2 (6 bases). CDR1 is SGHDT and CDR2 is YYEEEE in the germline V gene. Trimming pared 4 bases from V and 3 bases from J, leaving 15 bases between. CDR3 size: 15 residues. The CDR3 sequence is CASSRSGEWTDTQYF. The CDR3 coding sequence is TGTGCCAGCAGCCGTTCGGGGGAGTGGACAGATACGCAGTATTTT. Together with reference TRBV5-6 and TRBJ2-3, the CDR3 gives the full variable domain: DAGVTQSPTHLIKTRGQQVTLRCSPKSGHDTVSWYQQALGQGPQFIFQYYEEEERQRGNFPDRFSGHQFPNYSSELNVNALLLGDSALYLCASSRSGEWTDTQYFGPGTRLTVL.

This chain connects TRBV10-3 to TRBJ1-2; 9 bases are a match to TRBD1. V lost 4 bases, J lost 8 bases, and 5 bases stayed unmatched. There are 13 residues in the CDR3. The germline V gene has CDR1 ENHRY and CDR2 SYGVKD. The DNA of the CDR3 is TGTGCCATCAGTGGGGACAGGGTAGGAGGCTACACCTTC. Translation gives CAISGDRVGGYTF.

This rearrangement joins TRBV27 to TRBJ1-5; D call uncertain. V shed 5 bases and J shed 4 bases, with 9 bases lying between them. Germline lookup yields CDR1 MNHEY and CDR2 SMNVEV (reference sequence). This CDR3 is 13 amino acids long. The CDR3 DNA reads TGTGCCAGCAGTCGGACCGAGAATCAGCCCCAGCATTTT. Amino acids: CASSRTENQPQHF.

The gene calls are TRBV14 and TRBJ1-4; D is ambiguous. Trimming took 2 bases from V and 5 from J, leaving 12 bases between them. The CDR3 is 15 residues long. The germline CDR1 and CDR2 sequences are SGHDN and FVKESK. CDR3 nucleotides: TGTGCCAGCAGCCAACTTCCCGGGAGCAATGAAAAACTGTTTTTT. Residues: CASSQLPGSNEKLFF. The complete variable domain, with remaining parts taken from reference TRBV14 and TRBJ1-4, reads EAGVTQFPSHSVIEKGQTVTLRCDPISGHDNLYWYRRVMGKEIKFLLHFVKESKQDESGMPNNRFLAERTGGTYSTLKVQPAELEDSGVYFCASSQLPGSNEKLFFGSGTQLSVL.

The J gene is TRBJ1-2, the V gene TRBV7-2; tentatively, D is TRBD1 (5 bases). The CDR3 runs to 13 residues. Germline CDR1 SGHTA, CDR2 FQGNSA. V was trimmed by 1 base and J by 5 bases, leaving 8 bases between them. CDR3 protein: CASSLDRSYGYTF. The CDR3 DNA reads as TGTGCCAGCAGCTTAGACAGGTCGTATGGCTACACCTTC.

This clone was observed a few times. The CDR3 loop is CASSESVEIYGYTF. DNA of the CDR3: TGTGCCAGCAGTGAATCTGTGGAAATCTATGGCTACACCTTC. The chain uses TRBV6-1 and TRBJ1-2; D remains ambiguous. The germline V gene encodes CDR1 MNHNS and CDR2 SASEGT. This CDR3 comprises 14 residues. The V end was cut by 2 bases, the J end by 4 bases, with 11 bases between.

The chain uses TRBV5-1 and TRBJ2-3; D unresolved. V gave up 5 bases and J gave up 2 bases, with 15 bases separating them. This CDR3 has 15 amino acids. Germline values: CDR1 SGHRS, CDR2 YFSETQ. The CDR3, as DNA: TGCGCCAGCAGGTACGACCGGAGAAACACAGATACGCAGTATTTT. This codes for CASRYDRRNTDTQYF.

The chain combines TRBV5-4 with TRBJ2-3; 12 bases match TRBD2. Trimming cost V 5 bases and J 1 base; bases outside gene matches: 14. The CDR3 extends over 19 amino acids. CDR1 and CDR2 from the germline V gene are SGHNT and YYREEE (reference sequence). Here the CDR3 DNA reads TGTGCCAGCAGTGACCCGAAGCTAGCGGGGGGGCCGGGCACAGATACGCAGTATTTT. Translation: CASSDPKLAGGPGTDTQYF.

The chain is built from TRBV7-6 and TRBJ2-2, with D possibly being TRBD1 (7 bases). Trimming took 7 bases from V and 0 from J, leaving 12 bases between them. The CDR3 spans 15 residues. Per the germline V gene, CDR1 is SGHVS and CDR2 is FNYEAQ. CDR3 coding DNA: TGTGCCAGCATAGGAGGGGGCGCGAACACCGGGGAGCTGTTTTTT. It specifies CASIGGGANTGELFF. The full variable domain, its missing parts supplied by reference TRBV7-6 and TRBJ2-2, is GAGVSQSPRYKVTKRGQDVALRCDPISGHVSLYWYRQALGQGPEFLTYFNYEAQQDKSGLPNDRFSAERPEGSISTLTIQRTEQRDSAMYRCASIGGGANTGELFFGEGSRLTVL.

The V gene is TRBV12-5, the J gene TRBJ2-1; TRBD1 or TRBD2 may be the D gene (5 bases each). The CDR3 has 16 amino acids. Germline loops: CDR1 LGHNT, CDR2 FRNRAP. The ends were cut back, 6 bases at V and 0 bases at J, with 15 bases in the middle. The CDR3, as DNA: TGTGCTAGTGGCCTCGGTGGGGGACGCTCCTACAATGAGCAGTTCTTC. This sequence encodes CASGLGGGRSYNEQFF.

This chain joins TRBV6-1 and TRBJ2-7; D uncertain. The CDR3 has 13 amino acids. Germline CDR1 reads MNHNS; CDR2 reads SASEGT. Trimming took off 3 bases at V and 3 bases at J, with 9 bases between the two ends. CDR3 residues: CASSDETLYEQYF. In nucleotides, the CDR3 is TGTGCCAGCAGTGATGAGACCCTCTACGAGCAGTACTTC.

J is TRBJ2-3 and V is TRBV5-4; D call uncertain. The V gene's germline CDR1 is SGHNT and CDR2 YYREEE (reference sequence). V was cut by 4 bases and J by 3 bases, with 3 bases left in between. The CDR3 extends over 11 amino acids. The CDR3 DNA reads TGTGCCAGCAGCCAGACAGATACGCAGTATTTT. Translating it yields CASSQTDTQYF.

The chain employs TRBV15 and TRBJ1-4; TRBD1 aligns across 9 bases. The germline gives CDR1 LNHNV, CDR2 YYDKDF (reference sequence). The CDR3 spans 18 residues. The V gene end was trimmed by 1 base and the J gene end by 0 bases; junction bases not matched to a gene: 6. The CDR3 loop is CATSRAQTGGATNEKLFF. In nucleotides, the CDR3 is TGTGCCACCAGCAGAGCTCAGACAGGGGGTGCAACTAATGAAAAACTGTTTTTT.

V and J are TRBV4-2 and TRBJ2-6; weak D call: TRBD2 (5 bases). The CDR3 has 15 amino acids. CDR1 is LGHNA, CDR2 YNFKEQ, per germline. Trimming removed 3 bases at V and 2 bases at J, with 8 bases between. CDR3 sequence (DNA): TGTGCCAGCAGCCACGGGGAAACTGGGGCCAACGTCCTGACTTTC. Amino acids: CASSHGETGANVLTF.

The V call is TRBV11-2, the J call TRBJ2-5; a weak D match, TRBD1 (6 bases). The V end lost 3 bases, the J end lost 2 bases, and 10 bases lay between the germline ends. The CDR3 runs to 14 residues. Germline CDR1 SGHAT, CDR2 FQNNGV. CDR3 amino acids: CASSFRTEQETQYF. For the CDR3, the DNA is TGTGCCAGCAGCTTCCGGACAGAACAAGAGACCCAGTACTTC.

This clone was detected once. This rearrangement joins TRBV5-1 to TRBJ1-5; D is unresolved. The CDR3 sequence is 14 residues long. Trimming took 2 bases from V and 4 from J, leaving 10 bases between them. Germline loops: CDR1 SGHRS, CDR2 YFSETQ. CDR3: CASSFDGANQPQHF. The CDR3 DNA follows: TGCGCCAGCAGCTTTGACGGTGCTAATCAGCCCCAGCATTTT.

This chain uses TRBV5-4 with TRBJ1-2; D perhaps matches TRBD1 (5 bases). Trimming removed 0 bases at V and 3 bases at J, with 12 bases between. CDR1 and CDR2 (germline): SGHNT, YYREEE (reference sequence). The CDR3 has 15 amino acids. The CDR3 loop is CASSLAGRVDYGYTF. The DNA of the CDR3 is TGTGCCAGCAGCTTGGCCGGCAGGGTGGACTATGGCTACACCTTC.

The chain recombines TRBV6-5 with TRBJ1-1, with a tentative D call TRBD1 (6 bases). The CDR3 has 16 amino acids. V shed 2 bases and J shed 1 base, with 14 bases lying between them. Germline assignment: CDR1 MNHEY and CDR2 SVGAGI. As DNA, the CDR3 is TGTGCCAGCAGTTACAAATCTGCGGGGGCGAACACTGAAGCTTTCTTT. Protein: CASSYKSAGANTEAFF.

As regards this clone: At the DNA level, this CDR3 is encoded by other sequences in the same sample as well. J is TRBJ1-5 and V is TRBV19; D gene uncertain. The germline V gene has CDR1 LNHDA and CDR2 SQIVND (reference sequence). V shed 6 bases and J shed 4 bases, with 10 bases lying between them. The CDR3 has 13 amino acids. This CDR3 reads CASSPGGNQPQHF. DNA of the CDR3: TGTGCCAGTAGCCCCGGCGGGAATCAGCCCCAGCATTTT.

The V gene is TRBV9, the J gene TRBJ2-3; no clear D gene. CDR1 is SGDLS and CDR2 is YYNGEE in the germline V gene. The CDR3 consists of 14 residues. V gave up 4 bases and J gave up 3 bases, with 12 bases separating them. The CDR3 DNA sequence: TGTGCCAGCAGCCTCATGTGGGTTACAGATACGCAGTATTTT. Protein product: CASSLMWVTDTQYF.

V is TRBV6-5 and J is TRBJ2-1, with D perhaps matching TRBD1 or TRBD2 (6 bases each). The CDR3 consists of 11 residues. CDR1 is MNHEY and CDR2 is SVGAGI in the germline V gene. Trimming removed 7 bases from V and 8 bases from J, with 9 bases in between. Written as DNA, the CDR3 is TGTGCCAGCAACGGGGGCGATGAGCAGTTCTTC. Amino acid sequence: CASNGGDEQFF.

The rearrangement uses TRBV9 and TRBJ2-7; 9 nucleotides match TRBD2. The CDR3 has 16 amino acids. Germline CDR1 is SGDLS and CDR2 is YYNGEE. J lost 4 bases, V lost 0 bases, and 8 bases had no gene match. CDR3 DNA: TGTGCCAGCAGCGTAGGGCTAGCGGGGTTGGGGTACGAGCAGTACTTC. Translated, it gives CASSVGLAGLGYEQYF.